The sequence of this TCR beta chain was determined in a study of cytomegalovirus exposure and HLA in healthy donors. This clone was picked up many times. PCR was performed using 60 Vbeta and 13 Jbeta primers. The table came from immunoSEQ multiplex PCR; TCRdb's copy has only in-frame clones and leaves some out. The sample includes some 190,000 clones, about 83% seen only once; the top ten take around 2.6%. The CDR3 is 14 residues long. V trimming: 4 bases; J trimming: 3 bases; junction bases outside the gene matches: 4. Germline CDR1 is SGHRS and CDR2 is YFSETQ. The receptor was isolated from a female donor in good health and CMV-seronegative. V gene TRBV5-1 combines with J gene TRBJ1-1; 9 positions agree with TRBD1. Sequencing was performed on PBMCs. For the CDR3, the DNA is TGCGCCAGCAGCGTGACAGGGGGGGACACTGAAGCTTTCTTT. Translated: CASSVTGGDTEAFF. Together with reference TRBV5-1 and TRBJ1-1, the CDR3 gives the full variable domain: KAGVTQTPRYLIKTRGQQVTLSCSPISGHRSVSWYQQTPGQGLQFLFEYFSETQRNKGNFPGRFSGRQFSNSRSEMNVSTLELGDSALYLCASSVTGGDTEAFFGQGTRLTVV.